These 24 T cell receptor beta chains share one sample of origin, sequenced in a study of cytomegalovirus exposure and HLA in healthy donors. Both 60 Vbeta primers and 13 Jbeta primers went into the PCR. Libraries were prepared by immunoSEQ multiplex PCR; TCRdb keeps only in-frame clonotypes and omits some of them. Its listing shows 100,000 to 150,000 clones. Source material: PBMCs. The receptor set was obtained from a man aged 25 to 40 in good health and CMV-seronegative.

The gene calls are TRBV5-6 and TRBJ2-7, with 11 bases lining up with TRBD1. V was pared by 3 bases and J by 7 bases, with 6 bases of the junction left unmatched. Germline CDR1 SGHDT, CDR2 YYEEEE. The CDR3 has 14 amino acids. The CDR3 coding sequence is TGTGCCAGCAGCTCGGACAGGGGGCGTGGGGAGCAGTACTTC. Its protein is CASSSDRGRGEQYF.

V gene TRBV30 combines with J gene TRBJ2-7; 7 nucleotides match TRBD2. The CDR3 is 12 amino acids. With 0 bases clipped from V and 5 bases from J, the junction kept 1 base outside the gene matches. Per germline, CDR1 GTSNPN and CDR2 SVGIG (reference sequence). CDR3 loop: CAWSVLANEQYF. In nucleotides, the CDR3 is TGTGCCTGGAGTGTACTAGCGAACGAGCAGTACTTC. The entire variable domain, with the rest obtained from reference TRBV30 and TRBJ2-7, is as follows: SQTIHQWPATLVQPVGSPLSLECTVEGTSNPNLYWYRQAAGRGLQLLFYSVGIGQISSEVPQNLSASRPQDRQFILSSKKLLLSDSGFYLCAWSVLANEQYFGPGTRLTVT.

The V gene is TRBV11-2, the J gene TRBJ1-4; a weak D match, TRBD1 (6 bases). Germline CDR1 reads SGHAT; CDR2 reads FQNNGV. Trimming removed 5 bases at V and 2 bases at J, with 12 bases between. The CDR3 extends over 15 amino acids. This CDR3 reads CASSRRRGTNEKLFF. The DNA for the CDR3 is TGTGCCAGCAGCCGTCGAAGGGGGACTAATGAAAAACTGTTTTTT.

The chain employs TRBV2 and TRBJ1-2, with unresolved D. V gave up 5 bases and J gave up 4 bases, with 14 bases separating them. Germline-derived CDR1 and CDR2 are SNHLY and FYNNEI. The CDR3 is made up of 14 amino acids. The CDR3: CASSLDPLGYGYTF. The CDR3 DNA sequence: TGTGCCAGCAGTCTGGATCCACTAGGCTATGGCTACACCTTC.

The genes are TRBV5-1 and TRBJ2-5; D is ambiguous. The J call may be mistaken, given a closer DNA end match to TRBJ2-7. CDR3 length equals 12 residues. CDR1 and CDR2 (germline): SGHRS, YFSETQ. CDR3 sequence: CASSLDNYEQYF. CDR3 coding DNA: TGCGCCAGCAGCTTGGATAACTACGAGCAGTACTTC.

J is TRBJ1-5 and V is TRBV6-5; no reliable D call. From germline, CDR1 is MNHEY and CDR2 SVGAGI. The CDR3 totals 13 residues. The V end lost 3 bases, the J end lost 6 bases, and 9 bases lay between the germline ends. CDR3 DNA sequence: TGTGCCAGCAGTTATGGGGAGAGTCAGCCCCAGCATTTT. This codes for CASSYGESQPQHF.

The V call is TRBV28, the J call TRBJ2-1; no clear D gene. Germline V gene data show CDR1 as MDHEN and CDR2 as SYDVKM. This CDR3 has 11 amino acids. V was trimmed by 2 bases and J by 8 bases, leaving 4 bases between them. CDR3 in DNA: TGTGCCAGCAGTTTAGAGCATGAGCAGTTCTTC. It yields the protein CASSLEHEQFF.

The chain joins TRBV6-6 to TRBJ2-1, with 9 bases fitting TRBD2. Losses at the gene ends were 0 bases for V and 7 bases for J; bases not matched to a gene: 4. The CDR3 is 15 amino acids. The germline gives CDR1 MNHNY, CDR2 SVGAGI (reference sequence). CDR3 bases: TGTGCCAGCAGTTACTCGGGCGGGAGGGTAAATGAGCAGTTCTTC. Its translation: CASSYSGGRVNEQFF.

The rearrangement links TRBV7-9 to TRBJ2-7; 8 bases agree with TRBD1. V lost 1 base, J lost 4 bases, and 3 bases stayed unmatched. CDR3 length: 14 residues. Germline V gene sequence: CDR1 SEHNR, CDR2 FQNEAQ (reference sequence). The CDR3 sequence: CASSLGTGLYEQYF. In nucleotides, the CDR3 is TGTGCCAGCAGCTTAGGGACAGGGTTATACGAGCAGTACTTC.

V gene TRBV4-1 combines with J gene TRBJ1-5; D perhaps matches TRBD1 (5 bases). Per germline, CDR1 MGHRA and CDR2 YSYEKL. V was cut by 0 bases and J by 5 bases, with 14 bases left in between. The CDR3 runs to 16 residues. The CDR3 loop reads CASSQEGGDSDQPQHF. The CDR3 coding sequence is TGCGCCAGCAGCCAAGAAGGAGGGGATAGTGATCAGCCCCAGCATTTT.

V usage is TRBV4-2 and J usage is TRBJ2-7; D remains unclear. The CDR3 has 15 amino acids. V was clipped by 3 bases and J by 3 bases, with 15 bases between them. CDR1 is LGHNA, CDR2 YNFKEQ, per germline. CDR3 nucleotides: TGTGCCAGCAGCCAGGGTCTGGCGGATGTCTACGAGCAGTACTTC. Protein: CASSQGLADVYEQYF.

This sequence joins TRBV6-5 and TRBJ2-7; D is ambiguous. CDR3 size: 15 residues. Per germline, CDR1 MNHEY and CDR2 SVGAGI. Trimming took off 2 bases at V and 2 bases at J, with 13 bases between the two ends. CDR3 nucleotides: TGTGCCAGCAGTTACCAGCAGGAACCGCCCTACGAGCAGTACTTC. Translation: CASSYQQEPPYEQYF.

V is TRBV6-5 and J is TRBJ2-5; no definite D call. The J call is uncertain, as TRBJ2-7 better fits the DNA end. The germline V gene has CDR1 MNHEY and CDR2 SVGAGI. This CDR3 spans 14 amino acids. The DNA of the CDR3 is TGTGCCAGCAGTTACTCGATCGGTTCCTACGAGCAGTACTTC. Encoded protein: CASSYSIGSYEQYF.

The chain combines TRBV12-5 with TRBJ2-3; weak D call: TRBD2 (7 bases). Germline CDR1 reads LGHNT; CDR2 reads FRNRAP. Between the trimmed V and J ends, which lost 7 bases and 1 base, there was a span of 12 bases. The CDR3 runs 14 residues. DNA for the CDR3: TGTGCTAGTGCTCCGGGGGGCGGCACAGATACGCAGTATTTT. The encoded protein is CASAPGGGTDTQYF.

The CDR3 region has the DNA TGTGCCAGTAGTACCCCGAGGGCTAGCGGGAGGGCCTCGGACAATGAGCAGTTCTTC. Protein: CASSTPRASGRASDNEQFF. The chain recombines TRBV19 with TRBJ2-1; 12 bases map to TRBD2. The CDR3 loop spans 19 amino acids. The V segment lost 4 bases and the J segment 5 bases; nucleotides outside the gene matches: 15. The germline V gene has CDR1 LNHDA and CDR2 SQIVND (reference sequence).

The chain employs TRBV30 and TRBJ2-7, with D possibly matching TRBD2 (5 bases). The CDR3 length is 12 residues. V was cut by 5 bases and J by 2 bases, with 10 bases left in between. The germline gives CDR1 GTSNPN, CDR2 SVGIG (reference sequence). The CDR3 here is CAWSGLAYEQYF. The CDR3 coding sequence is TGTGCCTGGTCTGGACTCGCCTACGAGCAGTACTTC.

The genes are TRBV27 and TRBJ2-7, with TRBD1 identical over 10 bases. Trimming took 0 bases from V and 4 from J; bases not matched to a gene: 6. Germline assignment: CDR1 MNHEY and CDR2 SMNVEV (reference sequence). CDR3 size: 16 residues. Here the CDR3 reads CASSLSGTGEEYEQYF. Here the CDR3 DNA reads TGTGCCAGCAGTTTATCTGGGACAGGGGAAGAGTACGAGCAGTACTTC.

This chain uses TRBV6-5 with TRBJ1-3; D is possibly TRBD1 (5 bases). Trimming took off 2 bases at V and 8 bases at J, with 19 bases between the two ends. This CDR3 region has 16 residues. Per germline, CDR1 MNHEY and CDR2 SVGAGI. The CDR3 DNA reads TGTGCCAGCAGTTACGCTCGAGGCAGGGCTGGGCACACCATATATTTT. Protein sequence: CASSYARGRAGHTIYF.

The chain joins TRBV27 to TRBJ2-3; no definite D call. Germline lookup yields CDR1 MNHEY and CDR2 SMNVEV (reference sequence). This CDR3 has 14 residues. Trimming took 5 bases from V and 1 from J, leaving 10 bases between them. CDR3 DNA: TGTGCCAGCAGTCCAGAGGAGCGCACAGATACGCAGTATTTT. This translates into CASSPEERTDTQYF.

The CDR3 region has the DNA TGTGCCAGCAGCCAGAGACTAGACAGGGGCCTATACATGAGCACTGAAGCTTTCTTT. Translation: CASSQRLDRGLYMSTEAFF. The V gene is TRBV4-2, the J gene TRBJ1-1; 8 bases align to TRBD1. CDR3 length: 19 amino acids. Per germline, CDR1 LGHNA and CDR2 YNFKEQ. The V gene end was trimmed by 3 bases and the J gene end by 4 bases; junction bases not matched to a gene: 19.

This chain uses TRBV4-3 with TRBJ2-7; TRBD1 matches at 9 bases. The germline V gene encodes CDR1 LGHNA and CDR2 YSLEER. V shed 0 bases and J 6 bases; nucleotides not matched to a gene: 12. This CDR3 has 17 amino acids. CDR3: CASSQDGWTGEPREQYF. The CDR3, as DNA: TGCGCCAGCAGCCAAGATGGGTGGACAGGGGAACCTCGCGAGCAGTACTTC.

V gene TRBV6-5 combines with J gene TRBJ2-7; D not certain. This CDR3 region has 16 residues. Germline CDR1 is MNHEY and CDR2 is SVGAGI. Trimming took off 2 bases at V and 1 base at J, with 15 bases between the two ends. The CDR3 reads CASSYAPSRVSYEQYF. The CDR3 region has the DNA TGTGCCAGCAGTTACGCACCCTCCCGGGTTTCCTACGAGCAGTACTTC.

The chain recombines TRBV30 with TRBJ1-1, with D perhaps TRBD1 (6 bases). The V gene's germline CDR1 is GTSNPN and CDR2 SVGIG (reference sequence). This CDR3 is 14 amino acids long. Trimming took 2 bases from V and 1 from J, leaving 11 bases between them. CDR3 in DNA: TGTGCCTGGAGTTCGACAGGAGGGAACACTGAAGCTTTCTTT. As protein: CAWSSTGGNTEAFF.

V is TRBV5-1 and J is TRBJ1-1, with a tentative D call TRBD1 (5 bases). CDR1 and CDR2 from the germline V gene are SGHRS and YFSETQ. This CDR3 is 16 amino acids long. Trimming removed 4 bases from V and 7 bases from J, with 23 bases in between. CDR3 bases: TGCGCCAGCAGCCCACCGGGGGGAGCCCGGGCGAGTGAAGCTTTCTTT. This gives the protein CASSPPGGARASEAFF. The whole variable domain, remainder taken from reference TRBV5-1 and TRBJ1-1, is KAGVTQTPRYLIKTRGQQVTLSCSPISGHRSVSWYQQTPGQGLQFLFEYFSETQRNKGNFPGRFSGRQFSNSRSEMNVSTLELGDSALYLCASSPPGGARASEAFFGQGTRLTVV.